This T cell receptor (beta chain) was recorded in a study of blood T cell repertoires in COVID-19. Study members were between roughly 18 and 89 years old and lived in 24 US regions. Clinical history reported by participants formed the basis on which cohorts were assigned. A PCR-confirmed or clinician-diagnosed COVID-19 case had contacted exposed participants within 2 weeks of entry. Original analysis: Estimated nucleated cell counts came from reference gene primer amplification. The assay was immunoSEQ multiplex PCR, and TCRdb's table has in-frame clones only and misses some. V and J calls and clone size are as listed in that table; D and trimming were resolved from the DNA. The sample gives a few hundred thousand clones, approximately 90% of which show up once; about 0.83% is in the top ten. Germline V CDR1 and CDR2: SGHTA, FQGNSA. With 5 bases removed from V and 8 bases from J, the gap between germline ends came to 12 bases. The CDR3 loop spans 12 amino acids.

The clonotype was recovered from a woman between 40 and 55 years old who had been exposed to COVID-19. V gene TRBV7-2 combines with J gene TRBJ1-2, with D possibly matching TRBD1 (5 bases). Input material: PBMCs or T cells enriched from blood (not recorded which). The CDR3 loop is CASSLGGGGYTF. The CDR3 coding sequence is TGTGCCAGCAGCCTCGGGGGAGGCGGCTACACCTTC.